The 17 T cell receptor beta chains given below trace back to one sample, sequenced in a study of blood T cell repertoires in COVID-19. Sequenced by immunoSEQ multiplex PCR; TCRdb stores in-frame clones only, minus some. This table holds about 45,000 clones, 75% to 90% found once. Sequencing was carried out using peripheral blood. The receptors here all came from a woman aged 80 or over with active COVID-19.

The chain combines TRBV10-3 with TRBJ2-7; the match to TRBD1 covers 9 bases. The germline CDR1 and CDR2 sequences are ENHRY and SYGVKD. Trimming at V came to 5 bases and at J to 0 bases, leaving 5 bases not matched to a gene. This CDR3 has 15 residues. The CDR3 DNA reads TGTGCCATCAGTTCAGGACAGGGGACCTCCTACGAGCAGTACTTC. Protein sequence: CAISSGQGTSYEQYF.

This rearrangement joins TRBV5-5 to TRBJ1-5; D gene unclear. V was clipped by 2 bases and J by 5 bases, with 11 bases between them. Germline V gene lookup returns CDR1 SGHKS and CDR2 YYEKEE (reference sequence). The CDR3 is 14 residues long. The CDR3 here is CASSFDGRDQPQHF. The CDR3 DNA is TGTGCCAGCAGCTTTGATGGGCGCGATCAGCCCCAGCATTTT.

The gene calls are TRBV4-1 and TRBJ2-7; possible D gene TRBD2, 5 bases. V was shortened by 0 bases and J by 1 base, with 13 bases between the two germline ends. In germline, CDR1 is MGHRA, CDR2 YSYEKL. The CDR3 totals 16 residues. CDR3 protein: CASSQDGVGLSYEQYF. CDR3 coding DNA: TGCGCCAGCAGCCAAGACGGGGTGGGCCTTTCCTACGAGCAGTACTTC.

This clone showed up just once. The chain recombines TRBV3-1 (or the pseudogene TRBV3-2) with TRBJ1-2, with 11 bases matching TRBD1. The CDR3 runs 14 residues. The ends lost 4 bases at V and 3 bases at J; junction bases unmatched: 1. Germline V gene lookup returns CDR1 LGHDT and CDR2 YNNKEL (reference sequence). In nucleotides, the CDR3 is TGTGCCAGCAGCCTGGGACAGGGGGACTATGGCTACACCTTC. Encoded protein: CASSLGQGDYGYTF.

V gene TRBV18 combines with J gene TRBJ2-1; the match to TRBD2 covers 10 bases. CDR1 and CDR2 from the germline V gene are KGHSH and LQKENI. The CDR3 contains 15 residues. Trimming at V came to 0 bases and at J to 7 bases, leaving 3 bases not matched to a gene. The CDR3 DNA is TGTGCCAGCTCACCACCGGGACTAGCGTTTAATGAGCAGTTCTTC. It encodes CASSPPGLAFNEQFF. The whole variable domain, remainder taken from reference TRBV18 and TRBJ2-1, is NAGVMQNPRHLVRRRGQEARLRCSPMKGHSHVYWYRQLPEEGLKFMVYLQKENIIDESGMPKERFSAEFPKEGPSILRIQQVVRGDSAAYFCASSPPGLAFNEQFFGPGTRLTVL.

The rearrangement links TRBV7-3 to TRBJ2-1; TRBD2 is a possible D gene (5 bases). This CDR3 is built from 15 residues. Trimming took 5 bases from V and 6 from J, leaving 17 bases between them. Germline CDR1 and CDR2: SGHTA and FQGTGA. This CDR3 is CASSPSPTSSNEQFF. The CDR3 DNA reads as TGTGCCAGCAGCCCCTCCCCAACTAGTAGCAATGAGCAGTTCTTC. The full variable domain, rest sourced from reference TRBV7-3 and TRBJ2-1, is GAGVSQTPSNKVTEKGKYVELRCDPISGHTALYWYRQSLGQGPEFLIYFQGTGAADDSGLPNDRFFAVRPEGSVSTLKIQRTERGDSAVYLCASSPSPTSSNEQFFGPGTRLTVL.

This clone was seen only once. This chain joins TRBV2 and TRBJ1-6; TRBD1 is a possible D gene (6 bases). CDR1 is SNHLY, CDR2 FYNNEI, per germline. This CDR3 is 17 amino acids long. The V end was cut by 4 bases, the J end by 2 bases, with 15 bases between. The CDR3 reads CASSVRQGYAYNSPLHF. The DNA for the CDR3 is TGTGCCAGCAGTGTGCGGCAGGGGTACGCCTATAATTCACCCCTCCACTTT.

Only one count was recorded for this clone. The CDR3 DNA is TGTGCCAGCAGCCCGGGGGCAACTAATGAAAAACTGTTTTTT. Encoded protein: CASSPGATNEKLFF. The chain is built from TRBV7-9 and TRBJ1-4; TRBD1 might be the D (5 bases). Germline V gene sequence: CDR1 SEHNR, CDR2 FQNEAQ (reference sequence). Between the trimmed V and J ends, which lost 5 bases and 0 bases, there was a span of 7 bases. The CDR3 totals 14 residues.

Of note for this clone: Other DNA sequences in the sample encode the same CDR3. The chain links TRBV11-2 to TRBJ2-1; tentatively, D is TRBD2 (6 bases). This CDR3 is 14 amino acids long. Germline V lookup: CDR1 SGHAT, CDR2 FQNNGV. V was shortened by 5 bases and J by 4 bases, with 12 bases between the two germline ends. The CDR3 DNA reads as TGTGCCAGCAGCCCGGGACTGGCTTACAATGAGCAGTTCTTC. It codes for CASSPGLAYNEQFF.

V and J are TRBV5-4 and TRBJ2-1, with TRBD1 matching 7 bases. Per the germline V gene, CDR1 is SGHNT and CDR2 is YYREEE (reference sequence). The V gene end was trimmed by 3 bases and the J gene end by 2 bases; junction bases not matched to a gene: 8. This CDR3 contains 16 residues. This chain's CDR3 is CASSSGTGETYNEQFF. As DNA, the CDR3 is TGTGCCAGCAGCTCGGGTACAGGGGAAACCTACAATGAGCAGTTCTTC.

The chain carries TRBV7-2 and TRBJ2-7, with 8 positions matching TRBD2. Germline V CDR1 and CDR2: SGHTA, FQGNSA. The CDR3 runs to 14 residues. V lost 1 base to trimming and J lost 7 bases; unmatched junction nucleotides: 6. Here the CDR3 DNA reads TGTGCCAGCAGCTTAGGCGGGGGGTCGGGTGAGCAGTACTTC. Protein sequence: CASSLGGGSGEQYF.

This chain links TRBV6-2 or TRBV6-3 with TRBJ2-7; no firm D call. Germline V gene sequence: CDR1 MNHEY, CDR2 SVGEGT. The ends were cut back, 5 bases at V and 2 bases at J, with 16 bases in the middle. This CDR3 is 15 amino acids long. The CDR3 region is CASSPRQFRAYEQYF. CDR3 bases: TGTGCCAGCAGTCCGAGGCAGTTCCGGGCCTACGAGCAGTACTTC.

This clone occurred a few times. The CDR3 bases are TGCGCCAGCAGCACCCAGACAGGGGGCATGGAGCAGTACTTC. Its protein is CASSTQTGGMEQYF. The chain couples TRBV5-1 to TRBJ2-7; 10 positions agree with TRBD1. V shed 4 bases, J shed 7 bases, and the junction held 8 bases outside the gene matches. The CDR3 sequence is 14 residues long. CDR1 is SGHRS, CDR2 YFSETQ, per germline.

V is TRBV9 and J is TRBJ1-6; the D is unclear. The CDR3 runs to 16 residues. The germline V and J ends were trimmed by 2 bases and 1 base, with 10 bases remaining between them. Germline V lookup: CDR1 SGDLS, CDR2 YYNGEE. The CDR3 sequence: CASSVEGRSYNSPLHF. The CDR3 DNA is TGTGCCAGCAGCGTTGAGGGTCGGTCCTATAATTCACCCCTCCACTTT.

The chain combines TRBV7-8 with TRBJ1-4, with 7 nucleotides matching TRBD1. Trimming took 0 bases from V and 8 from J; bases not matched to a gene: 9. The CDR3 has 16 amino acids. The V gene's germline CDR1 is SGHVS and CDR2 FQNEAQ. The CDR3 loop reads CASSLASPGGSEKLFF. CDR3 DNA: TGTGCCAGCAGCTTAGCGTCGCCAGGGGGAAGCGAAAAACTGTTTTTT.

The sample holds one count of this clone. This chain uses TRBV5-4 with TRBJ2-1; no firm D call. Trimming left V 2 bases short and J 3 bases short, with 9 bases between. Looked up from germline, CDR1 is SGHNT and CDR2 is YYREEE (reference sequence). The CDR3 covers 14 residues. DNA of the CDR3: TGTGCCAGCAGCTTTCTCGCCGGCTACAATGAGCAGTTCTTC. It translates to CASSFLAGYNEQFF.

This chain uses TRBV9 with TRBJ2-2; TRBD2 aligns across 12 bases. This CDR3 comprises 16 residues. Germline trimming cut 1 base from V and 8 bases from J; bases unmatched to any gene: 6. The germline CDR1 and CDR2 sequences are SGDLS and YYNGEE. CDR3 DNA: TGTGCCAGCAGCGTAAACCTAGCGGGGGGGCAAGGGGAGCTGTTTTTT. It codes for CASSVNLAGGQGELFF.